One sample yielded the 32 T cell receptor beta chains listed below, sequenced in a study of shared clonotypes between healthy human individuals. Assay: immunoSEQ multiplex PCR; the TCRdb copy retains only in-frame clones and omits some. The table has about 480,000 clones, about four fifths seen once. Sample: PBMCs. The receptors come from a woman aged 40-49 years in good health. Some clones in this sample may be carry-over from other donors' samples.

The chain links TRBV7-3 to TRBJ2-1, with D possibly TRBD1 on 5 matching bases. V lost 3 bases, J lost 7 bases, and 7 bases lay in between. Germline-derived CDR1 and CDR2 are SGHTA and FQGTGA. This CDR3 is 12 amino acids long. Here the CDR3 reads CASSLTVNEQFF. The CDR3 coding sequence is TGTGCCAGCAGCTTGACAGTTAATGAGCAGTTCTTC. The whole variable domain, remainder taken from reference TRBV7-3 and TRBJ2-1, is GAGVSQTPSNKVTEKGKYVELRCDPISGHTALYWYRQSLGQGPEFLIYFQGTGAADDSGLPNDRFFAVRPEGSVSTLKIQRTERGDSAVYLCASSLTVNEQFFGPGTRLTVL.

Regarding this clone: This CDR3 is also generated by other DNA sequences in the sample. This sequence joins TRBV2 and TRBJ2-3, with D tentatively TRBD1 (6 bases). Germline loops: CDR1 SNHLY, CDR2 FYNNEI. V lost 5 bases to trimming and J lost 1 base, with 7 bases between them. The CDR3 runs to 13 residues. The CDR3 DNA sequence: TGTGCCAGCAGTAGACAGGGCACAGATACGCAGTATTTT. This gives the protein CASSRQGTDTQYF.

The rearrangement links TRBV4-2 to TRBJ1-5; 7 bases are shared with TRBD1. The germline CDR1 and CDR2 sequences are LGHNA and YNFKEQ. This CDR3 has 15 residues. V shed 0 bases, J shed 7 bases, and the junction held 6 bases outside the gene matches. Written as DNA, the CDR3 is TGTGCCAGCAGCCAAGATAGACAGGGAACACAGCCCCAGCATTTT. It specifies CASSQDRQGTQPQHF.

The rearrangement uses TRBV5-6 and TRBJ2-1; TRBD2 matches 9 bases. The CDR3 has 16 residues. J was trimmed by 4 bases and V by 4 bases; bases with no gene match: 9. The germline V gene encodes CDR1 SGHDT and CDR2 YYEEEE. Here the CDR3 DNA reads TGTGCCAGCAGCATACTAGCGGGTCTTTCTTACAATGAGCAGTTCTTC. Protein product: CASSILAGLSYNEQFF. The full variable domain, rest sourced from reference TRBV5-6 and TRBJ2-1, is DAGVTQSPTHLIKTRGQQVTLRCSPKSGHDTVSWYQQALGQGPQFIFQYYEEEERQRGNFPDRFSGHQFPNYSSELNVNALLLGDSALYLCASSILAGLSYNEQFFGPGTRLTVL.

The DNA for the CDR3 is TGTGCCAGCAGCTTATTAAACGCACAGGGGGCCGGGGAGCTGTTTTTT. As protein: CASSLLNAQGAGELFF. This chain connects TRBV7-8 to TRBJ2-2; 8 bases align to TRBD1. This CDR3 region has 16 residues. The V gene's germline CDR1 is SGHVS and CDR2 FQNEAQ. Unmatched junction bases numbered 8, after V lost 2 bases and J lost 6 bases.

This clone was picked up a small number of times. The rearrangement joins TRBV10-3 to TRBJ2-7; TRBD1 matches at 7 bases. The V and J ends lost 2 bases and 7 bases, in that order; junction bases with no gene match: 11. Germline assignment: CDR1 ENHRY and CDR2 SYGVKD. The CDR3 loop spans 15 amino acids. Here the CDR3 reads CAISEPEQGSKEQYF. The CDR3 nucleotides are TGTGCCATCAGTGAGCCCGAACAGGGGTCTAAAGAGCAGTACTTC.

The gene calls are TRBV6-5 and TRBJ2-7; tentatively, D is TRBD1 (6 bases). The CDR3 spans 12 residues. CDR1 and CDR2 (germline): MNHEY, SVGAGI. Between the trimmed V and J ends, which lost 8 bases and 2 bases, there was a span of 10 bases. The CDR3: CASAGVTYEQYF. Here the CDR3 DNA reads TGTGCCAGCGCAGGGGTGACCTACGAGCAGTACTTC.

V is TRBV18 and J is TRBJ2-3; 7 bases align to TRBD2. CDR1 and CDR2 from the germline V gene are KGHSH and LQKENI. V lost 6 bases, J lost 2 bases, and 8 bases stayed unmatched. There are 15 residues in the CDR3. CDR3 sequence reads: CASSTGTTVTDTQYF. CDR3 in DNA: TGTGCCAGCTCGACCGGGACTACAGTCACAGATACGCAGTATTTT.

This clone has only one observation. V and J are TRBV28 and TRBJ2-4; TRBD1 agrees at 8 bases. Germline V CDR1 and CDR2: MDHEN, SYDVKM. Trimming cost V 4 bases and J 2 bases; bases outside gene matches: 7. The length of the CDR3 is 16 residues. The CDR3 nucleotides are TGTGCCAGCAGTTATCCAGGGGGCGCAACCAAAAACATTCAGTACTTC. The encoded protein is CASSYPGGATKNIQYF.

The rearrangement uses TRBV18 and TRBJ2-7; TRBD2 agrees at 7 bases. The germline CDR1 and CDR2 sequences are KGHSH and LQKENI. With 0 bases clipped from V and 9 bases from J, the junction kept 11 bases outside the gene matches. The CDR3 contains 15 residues. In DNA, the CDR3 is TGTGCCAGCTCACCACCGGTGCAGGGTCCGGGAGGGCAGTACTTC. It codes for CASSPPVQGPGGQYF.

The rearrangement uses TRBV4-3 and TRBJ1-4; 7 nucleotides match TRBD1. With 0 bases clipped from V and 6 bases from J, the junction kept 16 bases outside the gene matches. Looked up from germline, CDR1 is LGHNA and CDR2 is YSLEER. The CDR3 contains 19 residues. Here the CDR3 reads CASSQDPTGVDSGDEKLFF. In DNA form, the CDR3 reads TGCGCCAGCAGCCAAGACCCAACAGGGGTTGATTCAGGTGATGAAAAACTGTTTTTT.

This clone was seen a single time. V gene TRBV11-2 combines with J gene TRBJ1-6, with TRBD1 matching over 8 bases. The CDR3 totals 15 residues. The V gene end was trimmed by 3 bases and the J gene end by 7 bases; junction bases not matched to a gene: 5. In germline, CDR1 is SGHAT, CDR2 FQNNGV. CDR3 DNA: TGTGCCAGCAGCTTGACAGGGGAAGAGAATTCACCCCTCCACTTT. Its protein is CASSLTGEENSPLHF.

This chain connects TRBV5-5 to TRBJ1-4, with 8 bases matching TRBD1. Germline V gene lookup returns CDR1 SGHKS and CDR2 YYEKEE (reference sequence). CDR3 length: 16 residues. After removal of 4 bases from V and 6 bases from J, the junction contained 11 bases not matched to a gene. CDR3 protein: CASSDRQGLGDEKLFF. As DNA, the CDR3 is TGTGCCAGCAGCGACAGACAGGGGCTAGGGGATGAAAAACTGTTTTTT.

The chain couples TRBV7-9 to TRBJ2-7; D is ambiguous. V lost 5 bases and J 3 bases, leaving 11 bases between the germline ends. There are 13 residues in the CDR3. Per the germline V gene, CDR1 is SEHNR and CDR2 is FQNEAQ (reference sequence). CDR3 DNA: TGTGCCAGCAGCCCTTTGGGAAACTACGAGCAGTACTTC. This sequence encodes CASSPLGNYEQYF.

The rearrangement uses TRBV18 and TRBJ2-5; 7 bases fit TRBD1. J lost 7 bases, V lost 5 bases, and 13 bases had no gene match. The CDR3 is made up of 15 amino acids. Germline CDR1 and CDR2: KGHSH and LQKENI. CDR3 region: CASSSMTGPRGTQYF. The CDR3 nucleotides are TGTGCCAGCTCATCTATGACAGGGCCAAGAGGGACCCAGTACTTC.

This CDR3 reads CASSEGRTSVGNTIYF. For the CDR3, the DNA is TGCGCCAGCAGTGAGGGGAGGACGTCCGTTGGAAACACCATATATTTT. The chain is built from TRBV10-2 and TRBJ1-3; D gene ambiguous. Trimming took 2 bases from V and 3 from J, leaving 14 bases between them. CDR3 size: 16 residues. Germline assignment: CDR1 WSHSY and CDR2 SAAADI.

The chain couples TRBV6-1 to TRBJ1-2, with 8 positions matching TRBD1. After removal of 7 bases from V and 7 bases from J, the junction contained 8 bases not matched to a gene. In germline, CDR1 is MNHNS, CDR2 SASEGT. This CDR3 spans 13 amino acids. CDR3 in amino acids: CASIGQGARGYTF. The CDR3 DNA follows: TGTGCCAGCATCGGGCAGGGGGCGCGTGGCTACACCTTC.

This chain uses TRBV27 with TRBJ2-7; D remains unclear. This CDR3 has 11 residues. Trimming took off 4 bases at V and 6 bases at J, with 7 bases between the two ends. Germline V gene data show CDR1 as MNHEY and CDR2 as SMNVEV (reference sequence). Here the CDR3 DNA reads TGTGCCAGCAGTTCCTATTTCGAGCAGTACTTC. Translating gives CASSSYFEQYF.

V gene TRBV5-1 combines with J gene TRBJ2-5, with TRBD2 matching 11 bases. J lost 3 bases, V lost 1 base, and 2 bases had no gene match. Looked up from germline, CDR1 is SGHRS and CDR2 is YFSETQ. This CDR3 has 15 amino acids. In DNA form, the CDR3 reads TGCGCCAGCAGCTTGACTAGCGGGAGAGAAGAGACCCAGTACTTC. Its translation: CASSLTSGREETQYF.

The CDR3 protein is CASSPKTPGGSGNQPQHF. For the CDR3, the DNA is TGTGCCAGCAGCCCCAAAACCCCGGGGGGAAGTGGCAATCAGCCCCAGCATTTT. The chain has TRBV7-4 and TRBJ1-5, with D possibly TRBD1 on 5 matching bases. This CDR3 is built from 18 residues. The V gene lost 5 bases and the J gene lost 2 bases, with 22 bases spanning the gap. The V gene's germline CDR1 is SGHVT and CDR2 SQSDAQ.

The V and J genes are TRBV7-3 and TRBJ2-1; possibly TRBD2 for D (5 bases). The CDR3 extends over 13 amino acids. Germline assignment: CDR1 SGHTA and CDR2 FQGTGA. V lost 5 bases, J lost 5 bases, and 10 bases lay in between. The CDR3 protein is CASSNGLNNEQFF. The CDR3 coding sequence is TGTGCCAGCAGCAACGGACTTAACAATGAGCAGTTCTTC.

This chain joins TRBV15 and TRBJ2-7, with 7 bases that match TRBD2. This CDR3 has 15 residues. CDR1 is LNHNV and CDR2 is YYDKDF in the germline V gene (reference sequence). With 5 bases clipped from V and 8 bases from J, the junction kept 15 bases outside the gene matches. The CDR3 bases are TGTGCCACCAGCCCCGTGACTAGCAGCCCTGAAAAGCAGTACTTC. This translates into CATSPVTSSPEKQYF.

This sequence joins TRBV2 and TRBJ2-1; 14 bases map to TRBD2. This CDR3 region has 16 residues. V lost 6 bases to trimming and J lost 8 bases; unmatched junction nucleotides: 9. Germline lookup yields CDR1 SNHLY and CDR2 FYNNEI. This CDR3 reads CASSATSGRGGHEQFF. In DNA form, the CDR3 reads TGTGCCAGCAGCGCGACTAGCGGGAGGGGCGGGCATGAGCAGTTCTTC.

V and J are TRBV7-2 and TRBJ2-2, with TRBD1 as a possible D gene (5 bases). This CDR3 spans 15 amino acids. Germline loops: CDR1 SGHTA, CDR2 FQGNSA. V was pared by 4 bases and J by 0 bases, with 9 bases between. This chain's CDR3 is CASSSGIANTGELFF. The CDR3 DNA sequence: TGTGCCAGCAGCTCAGGGATCGCGAACACCGGGGAGCTGTTTTTT. The complete variable domain, with remaining parts taken from reference TRBV7-2 and TRBJ2-2, reads GAGVSQSPSNKVTEKGKDVELRCDPISGHTALYWYRQSLGQGLEFLIYFQGNSAPDKSGLPSDRFSAERTGGSVSTLTIQRTQQEDSAVYLCASSSGIANTGELFFGEGSRLTVL.

The CDR3 region has the DNA TGTGCCAGCCATCATGGACAGGCGGGGTCTGAAAAACTGTTTTTT. This translates into CASHHGQAGSEKLFF. This chain links TRBV7-9 with TRBJ1-4; 7 positions match TRBD1. Looked up from germline, CDR1 is SEHNR and CDR2 is FQNEAQ (reference sequence). The CDR3 length is 15 residues. The V and J ends lost 8 bases and 7 bases, in that order; junction bases with no gene match: 13. Using reference TRBV7-9 and TRBJ1-4 for the parts outside the CDR3, the full variable domain is DTGVSQNPRHKITKRGQNVTFRCDPISEHNRLYWYRQTLGQGPEFLTYFQNEAQLEKSRLLSDRFSAERPKGSFSTLEIQRTEQGDSAMYLCASHHGQAGSEKLFFGSGTQLSVL.

This clone was detected only once. The genes are TRBV6-5 and TRBJ2-5; 10 nucleotides line up with TRBD1. The CDR3 consists of 14 residues. The germline V gene has CDR1 MNHEY and CDR2 SVGAGI. Germline trimming cut 6 bases from V and 4 bases from J; bases unmatched to any gene: 5. CDR3 protein: CASRGQGSGETQYF. In DNA form, the CDR3 reads TGTGCCAGCAGGGGACAGGGGAGTGGAGAGACCCAGTACTTC.

V gene TRBV5-4 combines with J gene TRBJ1-1; 7 positions agree with TRBD1. V shed 0 bases and J 4 bases; nucleotides not matched to a gene: 3. The CDR3 is 14 residues long. Germline V gene sequence: CDR1 SGHNT, CDR2 YYREEE (reference sequence). CDR3 residues: CASSLGGGGTEAFF. The CDR3 DNA sequence: TGTGCCAGCAGCTTGGGAGGGGGCGGCACTGAAGCTTTCTTT.

The gene calls are TRBV28 and TRBJ1-2; D ambiguous. This CDR3 is built from 13 residues. Germline V gene sequence: CDR1 MDHEN, CDR2 SYDVKM. Trimming left V 1 base short and J 6 bases short, with 9 bases between. The CDR3 DNA reads TGTGCCAGCAGTTTATCCGGGTATAATGGCTACACCTTC. Translating it yields CASSLSGYNGYTF.

This clone has a handful of counts. CDR3 sequence: CASSVVAEGETQYF. The DNA of the CDR3 is TGTGCCAGCAGCGTAGTGGCGGAGGGAGAGACCCAGTACTTC. This chain uses TRBV9 with TRBJ2-5; possibly TRBD2 for D (6 bases). The germline V and J ends were trimmed by 0 bases and 4 bases, with 10 bases remaining between them. The germline gives CDR1 SGDLS, CDR2 YYNGEE. The CDR3 contains 14 residues.

The chain employs TRBV28 and TRBJ2-2; 16 bases agree with TRBD2. Germline CDR1 reads MDHEN; CDR2 reads SYDVKM. There are 21 residues in the CDR3. The J segment lost 1 base and the V segment lost 6 bases, leaving 14 bases of the junction unmatched. CDR3 protein: CASSQEWLGTSGRENTGELFF. The CDR3 DNA follows: TGTGCCAGCAGCCAAGAATGGCTCGGGACTAGCGGGAGGGAGAACACCGGGGAGCTGTTTTTT.

The gene calls are TRBV7-3 and TRBJ2-2; 8 bases are a match to TRBD1. The CDR3 sequence is 17 residues long. The V and J ends lost 6 bases and 6 bases, in that order; junction bases with no gene match: 15. The germline gives CDR1 SGHTA, CDR2 FQGTGA. DNA for the CDR3: TGTGCCAGCAGTACGGACGTCAGGGGGCACTCGTCCGGGGAGCTGTTTTTT. Its translation is CASSTDVRGHSSGELFF.

The chain carries TRBV6-1 and TRBJ2-1, with D unclear. This CDR3 comprises 16 residues. V gave up 2 bases and J gave up 3 bases, with 14 bases separating them. Germline lookup yields CDR1 MNHNS and CDR2 SASEGT. CDR3 sequence: CASSELESSSYNEQFF. In nucleotides, the CDR3 is TGTGCCAGCAGTGAACTTGAGAGTAGCAGCTACAATGAGCAGTTCTTC.